A selection of T cell receptor beta chains follows, all from one sample in a study of immune heterogeneity within non-small cell lung tumors. A single record per CDR3 protein comes from TCRdb applying MiXCR to the multiplex PCR reads. Here the sample spans around 12,000 distinct CDR3 sequences, under 25% being singletons. The sequencing input was lung tumor tissue. Every receptor here comes from a man between 60 and 70 years old with non-small cell lung cancer. The CDR3 runs from the conserved cysteine through the conserved F or W. The order of the fields is V gene, J gene, CDR3 protein.

TRBV5-5	TRBJ2-7	CASSADRGSYEQYF
TRBV27	TRBJ2-7	CASTSGSGSSYEQYF
TRBV10-2	TRBJ2-2	CASSEDGSNTGELFF
TRBV11-2	TRBJ1-2	CASSLNQGGGYTF
TRBV12-3/TRBV12-4	TRBJ2-3	CASRGSGRSTDTQYF
TRBV12-5	TRBJ2-5	CASGLVRETQYF
TRBV2	TRBJ2-3	CASSADFSTDTQYF
TRBV10-3	TRBJ2-3	CATLPSSTDTQYF
TRBV6-1	TRBJ1-1	CASRTDLAWGTEAFF
TRBV29-1	TRBJ2-1	CSVEDMRDEQFF
TRBV12-3/TRBV12-4	TRBJ1-4	CASGDRGFYEKLFF
TRBV20-1	TRBJ2-1	CSAEDSGTAGDEQFF
TRBV20-1	TRBJ1-6	CSARDTGTGSSYNSPLHF
TRBV30	TRBJ1-1	CACTRDRGTEAFF
TRBV7-8	TRBJ1-2	CASSFTGTPVYTF
TRBV6-2/TRBV6-3	TRBJ1-5	CASSISPGLQRLYSNQPQHF
TRBV7-3	TRBJ2-3	CASSSSGTSADTQYF
TRBV28	TRBJ2-3	CASSFLVSSGSTDTQYF
TRBV19	TRBJ2-1	CASSRWAGATNEQFF
TRBV14	TRBJ2-5	CASSQLARGETQYF
TRBV10-1	TRBJ1-2	CASSESYRGHGGYTF
TRBV30	TRBJ2-5	CAWSAGPETQYF
TRBV5-1	TRBJ1-5	CASSWDRDQPQHF
TRBV6-4	TRBJ2-4	CASSGLAGGGCDIQYF
TRBV27	TRBJ1-2	CASSPGTGYGYTF
TRBV2	TRBJ2-5	CASADRGQETQYF
TRBV7-2	TRBJ2-7	CASSIGTGVFYEQYF
TRBV5-6	TRBJ2-7	CASSLGDRSSYEQYF
TRBV6-1	TRBJ1-2	CASSSGTGGFYYGYTF
TRBV12-3/TRBV12-4	TRBJ1-2	CASTLGTGYTF
TRBV5-1	TRBJ1-1	CASSSPRNTEAFF
TRBV11-2	TRBJ1-1	CASSLVGGGMDTEAFF
TRBV12-3/TRBV12-4	TRBJ2-7	CASSFGSGSYEQYF
TRBV19	TRBJ1-5	CAGGWGGGNQPQHF
TRBV5-6	TRBJ2-4	CASSLGHPPEYF
TRBV11-3	TRBJ2-3	CASSLRTVTDTQYF
TRBV20-1	TRBJ2-7	CSARDIEQYF
TRBV11-2	TRBJ2-7	CASSYLSAYEQYF
TRBV11-3	TRBJ1-1	CASRIGNDGSEAFF
TRBV19	TRBJ1-1	CASSSRTGGTEAFF
TRBV5-1	TRBJ1-6	CANTRDGGSNSPLHF
TRBV9	TRBJ1-2	CASSVVGQGAGGSGYTF
TRBV6-1	TRBJ2-7	CASRTGGSYEQYF
TRBV7-2	TRBJ2-2	CASSLLQRRAGELFF
TRBV5-8	TRBJ2-2	CASSPREFSTGELFF
TRBV5-1	TRBJ1-2	CASGLGSRGESGYTF
TRBV2	TRBJ2-3	CASSVSTDTQYF
TRBV5-1	TRBJ2-2	CASRTGQNTGELFF
TRBV7-3	TRBJ2-1	CASSLGQANNEHFF
TRBV20-1	TRBJ2-3	CSASGRAGDTQYF
TRBV6-5	TRBJ2-3	CASSYSFLGTGMTDTQYF
TRBV6-6	TRBJ2-7	CASSYNPDRAYEQYF